These T cell receptor beta chains were read from a single sample in a study of early T cells in non-severe SARS-CoV-2 infection. TCRdb ran MiXCR on the 5' RACE reads and lists one entry per CDR3 protein. Among about 71,000 distinct CDR3 sequences listed, 12% were seen once. Here the sequenced sample was whole blood, taken at baseline. The receptors come from an adult who was a healthcare worker with PCR-confirmed SARS-CoV-2 infection or an uninfected control (not recorded which). Each CDR3 is given with its conserved first and last residue. The D gene is left open where the match is weak. Size values are once, few and many counts, or a class for expanded clones, and some rows have none.

J,V,size,D,DNA,CDR3
TRBJ1-2,TRBV18,NA,NA,TGTGCCAGCTCCCCAACCCGGGGGCAAGGGGGCTACACCTTC,CASSPTRGQGGYTF
TRBJ2-7,TRBV10-3,many,TRBD1,TGTGCCATCAGGAGCCCGGGACAGGGGTCCTACGAGCAGTACTTC,CAIRSPGQGSYEQYF
TRBJ2-5,TRBV5-1,many,NA,TGCGCCAGCAGCCACGGACCCATCTCGGCAGAGACCCAGTACTTC,CASSHGPISAETQYF
TRBJ1-5,TRBV28,few,NA,TGTGCCAGCAGTCTATCCGGCAATCAGCCCCAGCATTTT,CASSLSGNQPQHF
TRBJ2-7,TRBV6-2/TRBV6-3,NA,NA,TGTGCCAGCAGTTACTTACAGGGATCCTACGAGCAGTACTTC,CASSYLQGSYEQYF
TRBJ2-1,TRBV7-3,NA,NA,TGTGCCAGCAGCTTTCTCCCTGCCGAAGATGAGCAGTTCTTC,CASSFLPAEDEQFF
TRBJ2-7,TRBV7-9,once,NA,TGTGCCAGCAGCTTGATGGACGAGCAGTACTTC,CASSLMDEQYF
TRBJ2-7,TRBV29-1,many,TRBD2,TGCAGCGTTGAAGGCTGGGAGGGGCGTGAGAGCGAGCAGTACTTC,CSVEGWEGRESEQYF
TRBJ1-1,TRBV2,few,NA,TGTGCCAGCAGTGAAATAGGGGGGTTGACTGAAGCTTTCTTT,CASSEIGGLTEAFF
TRBJ2-7,TRBV9,many,NA,TGTGCCAGCAGCCCACGAGGAGCGGCCGCCACCTACGAGCAGTACTTC,CASSPRGAAATYEQYF
TRBJ2-7,TRBV2,many,TRBD1,TGTGCCAGCAGTGGGCAGGGGGCGGGGGAGCAGTACTTC,CASSGQGAGEQYF
TRBJ1-1,TRBV7-2,few,NA,TGTGCCAGCAGGAAGAGGGATGGGACTGAAGCTTTCTTT,CASRKRDGTEAFF
TRBJ2-3,TRBV5-4,few,NA,TGTGCCAGCAGCTCGGAGCAGGGTAGGGGGGCAGATACGCAGTATTTT,CASSSEQGRGADTQYF
TRBJ1-6,TRBV27,many,NA,TGTGCCAGCAGTCTCAGCTCCTATAATTCACCCCTCCACTTT,CASSLSSYNSPLHF
TRBJ2-4,TRBV3-1,few,NA,TGTGCCAGCAGCCAGGTGGATAGCGGAAACATTCAGTACTTC,CASSQVDSGNIQYF
TRBJ1-1,TRBV7-9,few,NA,TGTGCCAGCAGCTTAACAGCCACTGAAGCTTTCTTT,CASSLTATEAFF
TRBJ1-6,TRBV29-1,NA,TRBD1,TGCAGCGTTGAAGATTCGAGGGGACAGGGGCCCTCCTATAATTCACCCCTCCACTTT,CSVEDSRGQGPSYNSPLHF
TRBJ2-1,TRBV6-5,few,TRBD1,TGTGCCAGCAGAGCCACAGGGGGTGATGAGCAGTTCTTC,CASRATGGDEQFF
TRBJ1-1,TRBV6-4,many,NA,TGTGCCAGCAGTCGCGGGGGCCAAACTGAAGCTTTCTTT,CASSRGGQTEAFF
TRBJ2-3,TRBV3-1,many,NA,TGTGCCAGCAGCCTGCGGAACACAGATACGCAGTATTTT,CASSLRNTDTQYF
TRBJ2-5,TRBV5-1,NA,NA,TGCGCCAGCAGCTTGGATGGTGGGCAAGAGACCCAGTACTTC,CASSLDGGQETQYF
TRBJ2-3,TRBV11-2,few,NA,TGTGCCAGCAGCAATTCAGCGGGTGTAAGCACAGATACGCAGTATTTT,CASSNSAGVSTDTQYF
TRBJ2-5,TRBV20-1,NA,NA,TGCAGTGCTAACCTGGGCACGGGGGGCTCCGGCGAGACCCAGTACTTC,CSANLGTGGSGETQYF
TRBJ2-7,TRBV20-1,few,TRBD2,TGCAGTGCTAGAGTGGGCGGACTAGCCTACGAGCAGTACTTC,CSARVGGLAYEQYF
TRBJ2-3,TRBV28,NA,NA,TGTGCCAGCAGTTTCGTCGCGGGGCATGATACGCAGTATTTT,CASSFVAGHDTQYF